Listed here are 21 T cell receptor beta chains from one sample, sequenced in a study of blood T cell repertoires in COVID-19. Only in-frame clones appear in the TCRdb table, and some are missing; sequencing was by immunoSEQ multiplex PCR. Seen here are over 85,000 clones, more than 85% observed once, and the top ten hold around 4%. What was sequenced was peripheral blood. The receptors here all came from a young man with acute or convalescent COVID-19.

The chain links TRBV7-2 to TRBJ1-2, with D hard to call. Germline values: CDR1 SGHTA, CDR2 FQGNSA. The ends were cut back, 1 base at V and 6 bases at J, with 15 bases in the middle. This CDR3 is 15 amino acids long. Written as DNA, the CDR3 is TGTGCCAGCAGCTTAGGTGGGCTGCAGAACGATGGCTACACCTTC. Protein: CASSLGGLQNDGYTF.

The chain carries TRBV7-2 and TRBJ2-1; 8 bases agree with TRBD1. The CDR3 has 15 residues. CDR1 and CDR2 from the germline V gene are SGHTA and FQGNSA. Unmatched junction bases numbered 11, after V lost 5 bases and J lost 8 bases. The CDR3 protein is CASSLIGTGLDEQFF. The DNA for the CDR3 is TGTGCCAGCAGCCTCATCGGGACAGGTCTCGATGAGCAGTTCTTC.

The count of this clone is one. The J gene is TRBJ2-3, the V gene TRBV30, with 12 bases identical to TRBD2. Looked up from germline, CDR1 is GTSNPN and CDR2 is SVGIG (reference sequence). The CDR3 extends over 17 amino acids. The J segment lost 0 bases and the V segment lost 1 base, leaving 5 bases of the junction unmatched. CDR3 protein: CAWSGLAGDSSTDTQYF. CDR3 in DNA: TGTGCCTGGAGTGGACTAGCGGGGGACTCTAGCACAGATACGCAGTATTTT.

The V gene is TRBV9, the J gene TRBJ2-5; 10 nucleotides match TRBD1. V lost 3 bases to trimming and J lost 5 bases; unmatched junction nucleotides: 4. The germline V gene has CDR1 SGDLS and CDR2 YYNGEE. This CDR3 has 14 amino acids. CDR3 DNA: TGTGCCAGCAGCGCGGGACAGGGGATGGAGACCCAGTACTTC. This encodes CASSAGQGMETQYF. The complete variable domain, with remaining parts taken from reference TRBV9 and TRBJ2-5, reads DSGVTQTPKHLITATGQRVTLRCSPRSGDLSVYWYQQSLDQGLQFLIQYYNGEERAKGNILERFSAQQFPDLHSELNLSSLELGDSALYFCASSAGQGMETQYFGPGTRLLVL.

V is TRBV5-4 and J is TRBJ1-2, with TRBD1 matching over 9 bases. Trimming removed 1 base from V and 6 bases from J; junction bases left unmatched: 7. The CDR3 has 15 residues. CDR1 is SGHNT, CDR2 YYREEE, per germline (reference sequence). DNA of the CDR3: TGTGCCAGCAGCTTGACAGGGGGCGCGTATCATGGCTACACCTTC. This translates into CASSLTGGAYHGYTF. Together with reference TRBV5-4 and TRBJ1-2, the CDR3 gives the full variable domain: ETGVTQSPTHLIKTRGQQVTLRCSSQSGHNTVSWYQQALGQGPQFIFQYYREEENGRGNFPPRFSGLQFPNYSSELNVNALELDDSALYLCASSLTGGAYHGYTFGSGTRLTVV.

This clone has just one count. The chain has TRBV5-1 and TRBJ2-7; D may be TRBD2 (5 bases). The V gene lost 4 bases and the J gene lost 1 base, with 12 bases spanning the gap. The germline gives CDR1 SGHRS, CDR2 YFSETQ. The CDR3 consists of 14 residues. CDR3 residues: CASSQIAQSYEQYF. In nucleotides, the CDR3 is TGCGCCAGCAGCCAAATAGCGCAGTCCTACGAGCAGTACTTC.

The rearrangement links TRBV9 to TRBJ2-3; perhaps TRBD2 as D (6 bases). Trimming pared 2 bases from V and 1 base from J, leaving 17 bases between. The CDR3 spans 17 residues. Looked up from germline, CDR1 is SGDLS and CDR2 is YYNGEE. The CDR3 coding sequence is TGTGCCAGCAGCGTCCCTCTGGGGGGATTAGGCACAGATACGCAGTATTTT. Translated: CASSVPLGGLGTDTQYF.

The chain carries TRBV5-1 and TRBJ2-7, with D possibly being TRBD1 (6 bases). Trimming pared 4 bases from V and 0 bases from J, leaving 14 bases between. In germline, CDR1 is SGHRS, CDR2 YFSETQ. The CDR3 is 15 residues long. In DNA form, the CDR3 reads TGCGCCAGCAGCCTACGACAGGTACCCTCCTACGAGCAGTACTTC. This codes for CASSLRQVPSYEQYF.

The rearrangement joins TRBV12-3 or TRBV12-4 to TRBJ1-1; possibly TRBD1 for D (5 bases). Trimming shortened V by 6 bases and J by 1 base, and 9 bases separated the two germline ends. The CDR3 contains 13 residues. Here the CDR3 DNA reads TGTGCCAGCAGGTCGGACAAGAACACTGAAGCTTTCTTT. The encoded protein is CASRSDKNTEAFF.

The V call is TRBV9, the J call TRBJ2-1; D is possibly TRBD2 (5 bases). Trimming stripped 0 bases from V and 0 bases from J, with 7 bases between. Germline CDR1 reads SGDLS; CDR2 reads YYNGEE. This CDR3 has 15 amino acids. This CDR3 is CASSVEAASYNEQFF. The DNA for the CDR3 is TGTGCCAGCAGCGTAGAAGCGGCCTCCTACAATGAGCAGTTCTTC.

This chain uses TRBV7-2 with TRBJ2-7; D unclear. Trimming took 5 bases from V and 6 from J, leaving 14 bases between them. CDR3 length equals 13 residues. CDR1 SGHTA and CDR2 FQGNSA come from the germline V gene. In DNA, the CDR3 is TGTGCCAGCAGCGAGTTGACTTTCGGCGAGCAGTACTTC. It yields the protein CASSELTFGEQYF.

The genes are TRBV7-9 and TRBJ2-3; D unclear. Deletions cut 6 bases from V and 2 bases from J, with 9 bases between. This CDR3 contains 13 residues. CDR1 SEHNR and CDR2 FQNEAQ come from the germline V gene (reference sequence). CDR3 DNA: TGTGCCAGCAGACTCTCCAACACAGATACGCAGTATTTT. It is translated as CASRLSNTDTQYF.

In its sample, this clone was seen once. The V gene is TRBV7-9, the J gene TRBJ1-2; 10 nucleotides line up with TRBD1. The CDR3 contains 15 residues. The germline CDR1 and CDR2 sequences are SEHNR and FQNEAQ (reference sequence). Losses at the gene ends were 5 bases for V and 6 bases for J; bases not matched to a gene: 9. Here the CDR3 DNA reads TGTGCCAGCAGCCGGGGGGACAGGGGAGGTAATGGCTACACCTTC. It translates to CASSRGDRGGNGYTF.

The chain is built from TRBV19 and TRBJ2-1; 9 bases map to TRBD1. There are 17 residues in the CDR3. Trimming removed 6 bases from V and 4 bases from J; junction bases left unmatched: 13. Germline V gene data show CDR1 as LNHDA and CDR2 as SQIVND (reference sequence). In DNA form, the CDR3 reads TGTGCCAGTAGCCTAAGGGGGACAGGGCGAGGTTACAATGAGCAGTTCTTC. This sequence encodes CASSLRGTGRGYNEQFF.

J is TRBJ1-1 and V is TRBV11-2, with a tentative D call TRBD1 (6 bases). Trimming shortened V by 6 bases and J by 0 bases, and 17 bases separated the two germline ends. CDR3 size: 16 residues. CDR1 and CDR2 from the germline V gene are SGHAT and FQNNGV. In nucleotides, the CDR3 is TGTGCCAGCAGACCAATCCGACAGGTTCTGAACACTGAAGCTTTCTTT. This gives the protein CASRPIRQVLNTEAFF.

This sequence joins TRBV5-1 and TRBJ2-1; TRBD2 matches at 13 bases. Losses at the gene ends were 3 bases for V and 14 bases for J; bases not matched to a gene: 17. This CDR3 contains 17 residues. Looked up from germline, CDR1 is SGHRS and CDR2 is YFSETQ. CDR3 nucleotides: TGCGCCAGCAGCTCCGCCTCACTAGCGGGAGGGTCGGGAAGAGAGTTCTTC. Translated: CASSSASLAGGSGREFF.

The V and J genes are TRBV14 and TRBJ2-3; 13 nucleotides match TRBD2. After removal of 4 bases from V and 3 bases from J, the junction contained 7 bases not matched to a gene. The CDR3 covers 17 residues. Germline CDR1 and CDR2: SGHDN and FVKESK. CDR3 amino acids: CASSRTSGGAETDTQYF. The CDR3, as DNA: TGTGCCAGCAGCCGCACTAGCGGGGGGGCGGAAACAGATACGCAGTATTTT.

The rearrangement joins TRBV12-3 or TRBV12-4 to TRBJ2-1, with TRBD2 matching 7 bases. The length of the CDR3 is 13 residues. After removal of 6 bases from V and 8 bases from J, the junction contained 7 bases not matched to a gene. CDR3: CASSPTSRYEQFF. The CDR3 DNA reads as TGTGCCAGCAGCCCGACTAGCAGATATGAGCAGTTCTTC.

The rearrangement joins TRBV10-3 to TRBJ1-5, with D tentatively TRBD1 (6 bases). The CDR3 spans 13 residues. V was clipped by 8 bases and J by 0 bases, with 8 bases between them. The germline gives CDR1 ENHRY, CDR2 SYGVKD. CDR3 region: CAIGTNSNQPQHF. Here the CDR3 DNA reads TGTGCCATCGGGACAAATAGCAATCAGCCCCAGCATTTT.

This chain connects TRBV18 to TRBJ1-6; D not certain. This CDR3 is 16 amino acids long. Germline CDR1 is KGHSH and CDR2 is LQKENI. The V and J ends lost 2 bases and 8 bases respectively, with 16 bases between them. The CDR3 here is CASSPWSSQVDSPLHF. CDR3 nucleotides: TGTGCCAGCTCACCATGGTCGTCTCAGGTCGATTCACCCCTCCACTTT.

This rearrangement joins TRBV21-1 to TRBJ1-2; the table's D call of TRBD1 was not tested on the DNA. TRBV21-1 has pseudogene status. This CDR3 is built from 14 residues. The CDR3 region has the DNA TGTGCCAGCAGCACCCCGAACAGGGGGTATGGCTACACCTTC. As protein: CASSTPNRGYGYTF.